The 3 T cell receptor beta chains below come from one sample, sequenced in a study of blood T cell repertoires in COVID-19. TCRdb's copy holds only in-frame clones and misses some; the assay was immunoSEQ multiplex PCR. The sample lists about 210,000 clones, approximately 84% occurring once. The sequenced sample consisted of peripheral blood. These receptors all stem from a woman aged 45-60 years with active or convalescent COVID-19.

Points on this clone: The sample holds other DNA sequences that translate to the same CDR3. The rearrangement links TRBV3-1 (or the pseudogene TRBV3-2) to TRBJ1-5; 7 bases align to TRBD1. Losses at the gene ends were 1 base for V and 2 bases for J; bases not matched to a gene: 2. This CDR3 has 15 residues. Per germline, CDR1 LGHDT and CDR2 YNNKEL (reference sequence). CDR3 nucleotides: TGTGCCAGCAGCCAAGGACAGGGCGGCAATCAGCCCCAGCATTTT. It translates to CASSQGQGGNQPQHF.

This clone came up once. As DNA, the CDR3 is TGTGCCAGTAGTACGCCCCCCGCCTCGACAGGGAGGTGGTTGAGCAATCAGCCCCAGCATTTT. This codes for CASSTPPASTGRWLSNQPQHF. The chain is built from TRBV19 and TRBJ1-5; 7 nucleotides line up with TRBD1. With V trimmed by 4 bases and J by 1 base, 22 bases remained unmatched. CDR3 length: 21 amino acids. Germline V gene sequence: CDR1 LNHDA, CDR2 SQIVND (reference sequence).

The chain combines TRBV27 with TRBJ1-2; perhaps TRBD1 as D (5 bases). Per germline, CDR1 MNHEY and CDR2 SMNVEV (reference sequence). This CDR3 is built from 14 residues. V was shortened by 3 bases and J by 5 bases, with 13 bases between the two germline ends. For the CDR3, the DNA is TGTGCCAGCAGTTTTGACAGCTCCGGGTATGGCTACACCTTC. This encodes CASSFDSSGYGYTF.